This T cell receptor beta chain came from a study of cytomegalovirus exposure and HLA in healthy donors. The study, taken as a whole, reports: In a later analysis, CMV-associated beta chains were mostly HLA-associated, it appeared. In a later analysis, parvovirus B19, influenza, CMV and Epstein-Barr virus appeared linked to several top co-occurrence clusters. Using a false discovery rate of 0.05, a later analysis showed that roughly 16,000 TCR beta sequences were associated with HLA alleles. Presence/absence analyses took donor sequencing depth as roughly uniform.

V lost 3 bases and J lost 5; bases outside the gene matches: 5. Germline lookup yields CDR1 SGHTS and CDR2 YDEGEE. CDR3 size: 14 residues. As regards this clone: Its antigen is not identified.

Primers included in the PCR were 60 Vbeta and 13 Jbeta primers. Some clones are missing from TCRdb's copy, which holds only in-frame ones; the method was immunoSEQ multiplex PCR. The sample has roughly 99,000 clones, around 74% seen once; the top ten hold about 15%. This chain connects TRBV5-8 to TRBJ1-1; 9 nucleotides align to TRBD1. This clonotype was sampled from a middle-aged woman in good health and CMV-seropositive. The sequencing sample was made of PBMCs. This CDR3 is CASSSTQGATEAFF. CDR3 nucleotide sequence: TGTGCCAGCAGCTCGACACAGGGGGCAACTGAAGCTTTCTTT.